These 25 T cell receptor beta chains were sequenced from one sample in a study of Ad26.COV2.S vaccination and SARS-CoV-2 variants. As to treatment: 15 to 20 received Ad26.COV2.S at low or high dose, single or two shots; 5 received placebo; per-sample allocation not given. Material that was analyzed had been drawn on day 63 after the first vaccine or placebo injection. Produced via immunoSEQ multiplex PCR; TCRdb's table is partial and in-frame only. Of around 450,000 clones detected, around 89% appear once; the ten largest clones hold less than 4%. The source was peripheral blood, collected in a trial of Ad26.COV2.S vaccine versus placebo. The receptors here all came from a person aged 18 to 59 who received the Ad26.COV2.S COVID-19 vaccine or a placebo.

This sequence joins TRBV6-5 and TRBJ1-2; weak D call: TRBD1 (5 bases). CDR1 and CDR2 (germline): MNHEY, SVGAGI. Deletions cut 0 bases from V and 6 bases from J, with 14 bases between. The CDR3 spans 15 residues. The CDR3 here is CASSYSMGGMDGYTF. CDR3 nucleotides: TGTGCCAGCAGTTACTCGATGGGGGGTATGGATGGCTACACCTTC.

The genes are TRBV21-1 and TRBJ2-3; the DNA was not compared with TRBD2, the D call given in the table. TRBV21-1 is assigned pseudogene status. This CDR3 comprises 13 residues. The CDR3 loop reads CASSTESGDTQYF. As DNA, the CDR3 is TGTGCCAGCAGCACGGAGAGCGGGGATACGCAGTATTTT.

V is TRBV7-9 and J is TRBJ1-2; 10 nucleotides agree with TRBD1. V gave up 1 base and J gave up 8 bases; unmatched junction bases: 16. The CDR3 is 18 residues long. CDR1 is SEHNR and CDR2 is FQNEAQ in the germline V gene (reference sequence). CDR3 in amino acids: CASSLGSTGGKTGSGYTF. In DNA form, the CDR3 reads TGTGCCAGCAGCTTAGGATCGACAGGGGGCAAGACGGGGAGCGGCTACACCTTC.

This chain joins TRBV28 and TRBJ1-5; weak D call: TRBD1 (5 bases). In germline, CDR1 is MDHEN, CDR2 SYDVKM. The CDR3 contains 13 residues. Trimming stripped 2 bases from V and 8 bases from J, with 10 bases between. The CDR3 nucleotides read TGTGCCAGCAGTTTAGGCAGGGCAGAGCCCCAGCATTTT. This encodes CASSLGRAEPQHF.

This clone was recorded only once. The rearrangement joins TRBV7-9 to TRBJ2-1; TRBD1 or TRBD2 may be the D gene (5 bases each). The CDR3 is 15 residues long. Germline V CDR1 and CDR2: SEHNR, FQNEAQ (reference sequence). V was clipped by 1 base and J by 6 bases, with 13 bases between them. The CDR3 loop reads CASSLDQPGTNEQFF. Here the CDR3 DNA reads TGTGCCAGCAGCTTAGATCAGCCAGGGACCAATGAGCAGTTCTTC.

As regards this clone: Within the sample, other DNA sequences also encode this same CDR3. The chain is built from TRBV5-5 and TRBJ1-2; D is ambiguous. The CDR3 contains 12 residues. Trimming pared 2 bases from V and 7 bases from J, leaving 9 bases between. Germline CDR1 SGHKS, CDR2 YYEKEE (reference sequence). The CDR3, as DNA: TGTGCCAGCAGCTTTTCCGGTGGTGGCTACACCTTC. Encoded protein: CASSFSGGGYTF.

DNA of the CDR3: TGCGCCAGCAGCCAAGGGTGGGAGACAGTGAGCTCCTACGAGCAGTACTTC. This encodes CASSQGWETVSSYEQYF. V and J are TRBV4-3 and TRBJ2-7; possibly TRBD1 or TRBD2 for D (5 bases each). Germline CDR1 LGHNA, CDR2 YSLEER. The V end was cut by 1 base, the J end by 0 bases, with 16 bases between. There are 17 residues in the CDR3.

The rearrangement uses TRBV19 and TRBJ2-6; D is uncertain. The germline CDR1 and CDR2 sequences are LNHDA and SQIVND (reference sequence). Trimming shortened V by 5 bases and J by 0 bases, and 11 bases separated the two germline ends. This CDR3 spans 16 amino acids. In DNA form, the CDR3 reads TGTGCCAGTAGTTATCGACCGGACTCTGGGGCCAACGTCCTGACTTTC. It codes for CASSYRPDSGANVLTF.

V usage is TRBV28 and J usage is TRBJ2-7; D is undetermined. This CDR3 region has 11 residues. The germline V gene has CDR1 MDHEN and CDR2 SYDVKM. The germline V and J ends were trimmed by 6 bases and 6 bases, with 9 bases remaining between them. The CDR3: CASSPSREQYF. The CDR3, as DNA: TGTGCCAGCAGCCCGTCGCGCGAGCAGTACTTC.

V and J are TRBV6-5 and TRBJ2-2, with D tentatively TRBD2 (6 bases). Germline V gene sequence: CDR1 MNHEY, CDR2 SVGAGI. This CDR3 is 15 amino acids long. The V gene lost 5 bases and the J gene lost 3 bases, with 13 bases spanning the gap. The CDR3: CASSPRGLDTGELFF. The CDR3 coding sequence is TGTGCCAGCAGTCCCCGGGGGTTGGACACCGGGGAGCTGTTTTTT.

The V and J genes are TRBV4-3 and TRBJ2-5, with a possible D match to TRBD1 (6 bases). The CDR3 contains 16 residues. Trimming took 1 base from V and 5 from J, leaving 17 bases between them. Germline V CDR1 and CDR2: LGHNA, YSLEER. CDR3 DNA sequence: TGCGCCAGCAGCCAAGGGAGGCCAGGGGCTTCGGAGACCCAGTACTTC. As protein: CASSQGRPGASETQYF.

V is TRBV18 and J is TRBJ2-7, with 9 positions matching TRBD1. J was trimmed by 3 bases and V by 5 bases; bases with no gene match: 11. Looked up from germline, CDR1 is KGHSH and CDR2 is LQKENI. This CDR3 is 16 amino acids long. CDR3 in amino acids: CASSETTGGLDYEQYF. Written as DNA, the CDR3 is TGTGCCAGCTCAGAAACCACAGGGGGCTTAGACTACGAGCAGTACTTC.

The J gene is TRBJ1-1, the V gene TRBV19, with D hard to call. Deletions cut 5 bases from V and 6 bases from J, with 19 bases between. The CDR3 runs to 15 residues. CDR1 is LNHDA, CDR2 SQIVND, per germline (reference sequence). CDR3 nucleotides: TGTGCCAGTAGTTCCCAGGCAGGTCCTGGGTCTGAAGCTTTCTTT. Translation gives CASSSQAGPGSEAFF.

This chain links TRBV12-3 or TRBV12-4 with TRBJ2-3; D is unresolved. The CDR3 is 12 amino acids. Trimming pared 6 bases from V and 4 bases from J, leaving 8 bases between. The CDR3 nucleotides read TGTGCCAGCAGATCGCCAGCAGATACGCAGTATTTT. As protein: CASRSPADTQYF.

The gene calls are TRBV7-6 and TRBJ2-5; the D gene is possibly TRBD1 (5 bases). Germline V gene sequence: CDR1 SGHVS, CDR2 FNYEAQ. The CDR3 runs to 17 residues. The V and J ends lost 5 bases and 5 bases respectively, with 24 bases between them. CDR3 residues: CASSRGLEVGAGETQYF. In DNA form, the CDR3 reads TGTGCCAGCAGCCGCGGATTAGAAGTTGGCGCAGGGGAGACCCAGTACTTC.

To note about this clone: Relative to the germline gene, one junction end is altered; a read error may explain this. The chain employs TRBV4-3 and TRBJ2-1, with 8 bases identical to TRBD2. There are 17 residues in the CDR3. The V gene's germline CDR1 is LGHNA and CDR2 YSLEER. For the CDR3, the DNA is TGCGCCAGCAGACAAGGATACCTGGCGGGGGGTTACAATGAGCAGTTCTTC. It is translated as CASRQGYLAGGYNEQFF.

This sequence joins TRBV6-5 and TRBJ2-7; D not resolved. The length of the CDR3 is 12 residues. CDR1 is MNHEY and CDR2 is SVGAGI in the germline V gene. V dropped 4 bases and J dropped 6 bases, with 10 bases sitting between them. CDR3 bases: TGTGCCAGCAGTTGGGGTCCTGGCGAGCAGTACTTC. This codes for CASSWGPGEQYF.

The J gene is TRBJ1-2, the V gene TRBV4-3; 7 bases are shared with TRBD1. The length of the CDR3 is 18 residues. CDR1 is LGHNA, CDR2 YSLEER, per germline. V lost 4 bases to trimming and J lost 2 bases; unmatched junction nucleotides: 16. In DNA, the CDR3 is TGCGCCAGCAGCCGTCAAGGGTCGGGGGGGACAGTCAACTATGGCTACACCTTC. Translating it yields CASSRQGSGGTVNYGYTF.

In DNA form, the CDR3 reads TGCGCCAGCAGCTCTGCCTATAATGAAAAACTGTTTTTT. As protein: CASSSAYNEKLFF. This chain uses TRBV5-1 with TRBJ1-4; no firm D call. The CDR3 contains 13 residues. Per germline, CDR1 SGHRS and CDR2 YFSETQ. V lost 3 bases to trimming and J lost 4 bases, with 7 bases between them. The full variable domain, its missing parts supplied by reference TRBV5-1 and TRBJ1-4, is KAGVTQTPRYLIKTRGQQVTLSCSPISGHRSVSWYQQTPGQGLQFLFEYFSETQRNKGNFPGRFSGRQFSNSRSEMNVSTLELGDSALYLCASSSAYNEKLFFGSGTQLSVL.

The chain has TRBV14 and TRBJ1-1, with TRBD1 matching over 8 bases. The J segment lost 5 bases and the V segment lost 4 bases, leaving 3 bases of the junction unmatched. Germline CDR1 SGHDN, CDR2 FVKESK. There are 13 residues in the CDR3. For the CDR3, the DNA is TGTGCCAGCAGCCGTACAGGGGGAACTGAAGCTTTCTTT. Translating it yields CASSRTGGTEAFF.

This chain uses TRBV6-5 with TRBJ1-2; D possibly corresponds to TRBD1 (5 bases). This CDR3 is built from 14 residues. The V end lost 3 bases, the J end lost 2 bases, and 10 bases lay between the germline ends. In germline, CDR1 is MNHEY, CDR2 SVGAGI. CDR3 residues: CASSYLSGNYGYTF. DNA of the CDR3: TGTGCCAGCAGTTATTTGTCAGGGAACTATGGCTACACCTTC.

This chain links TRBV4-2 with TRBJ1-6; D gene unclear. Trimming took 1 base from V and 7 from J, leaving 11 bases between them. Germline V lookup: CDR1 LGHNA, CDR2 YNFKEQ. The CDR3 loop spans 15 amino acids. CDR3 residues: CASSQVEQENSPLHF. CDR3 DNA: TGTGCCAGCAGCCAAGTTGAGCAGGAGAATTCACCCCTCCACTTT.

The chain links TRBV5-6 to TRBJ2-2; possibly TRBD2 for D (5 bases). Trimming cost V 4 bases and J 3 bases, with 10 bases left between them. The germline V gene has CDR1 SGHDT and CDR2 YYEEEE. The CDR3 contains 14 residues. CDR3 residues: CASSRAGDTGELFF. Here the CDR3 DNA reads TGTGCCAGCAGCAGGGCGGGCGACACCGGGGAGCTGTTTTTT. The variable domain in full, with the rest retrieved from reference TRBV5-6 and TRBJ2-2, is DAGVTQSPTHLIKTRGQQVTLRCSPKSGHDTVSWYQQALGQGPQFIFQYYEEEERQRGNFPDRFSGHQFPNYSSELNVNALLLGDSALYLCASSRAGDTGELFFGEGSRLTVL.

This clone was counted a single time. This chain connects TRBV6-1 to TRBJ1-3; D may be TRBD1 (6 bases). This CDR3 spans 15 amino acids. V was clipped by 3 bases and J by 2 bases, with 11 bases between them. The V gene's germline CDR1 is MNHNS and CDR2 SASEGT. The CDR3 reads CASSDRGEAGNTIYF. CDR3 in DNA: TGTGCCAGCAGTGACAGGGGTGAGGCTGGAAACACCATATATTTT.

This rearrangement joins TRBV28 to TRBJ2-7, with D perhaps TRBD1 or TRBD2 (6 bases each). Trimming took 7 bases from V and 3 from J, leaving 13 bases between them. The V gene's germline CDR1 is MDHEN and CDR2 SYDVKM. This CDR3 spans 13 amino acids. CDR3 sequence (DNA): TGTGCCAGCACCCTAGGGGGGAACTACGAGCAGTACTTC. It translates to CASTLGGNYEQYF.